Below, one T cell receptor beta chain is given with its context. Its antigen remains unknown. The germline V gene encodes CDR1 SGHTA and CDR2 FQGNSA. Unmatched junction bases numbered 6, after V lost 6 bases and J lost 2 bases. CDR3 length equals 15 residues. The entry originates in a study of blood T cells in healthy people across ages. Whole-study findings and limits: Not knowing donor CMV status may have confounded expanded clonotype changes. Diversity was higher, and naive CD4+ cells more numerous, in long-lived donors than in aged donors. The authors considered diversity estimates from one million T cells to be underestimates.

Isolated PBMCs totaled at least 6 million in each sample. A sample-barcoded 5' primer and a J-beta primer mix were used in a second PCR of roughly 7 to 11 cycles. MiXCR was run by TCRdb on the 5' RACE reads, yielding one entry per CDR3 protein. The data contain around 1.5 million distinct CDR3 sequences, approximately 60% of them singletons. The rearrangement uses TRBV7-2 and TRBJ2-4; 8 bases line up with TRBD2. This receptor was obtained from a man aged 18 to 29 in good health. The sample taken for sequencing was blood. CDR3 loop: CASRGLVFSKNIQYF. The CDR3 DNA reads TGTGCCAGCAGGGGACTAGTCTTTTCCAAAAACATTCAGTACTTC.